These T cell receptor beta chains were read from a single sample in a study of T cell repertoires in cytomegalovirus infection. TCRdb reprocessed the reads via MiXCR and lists one record per CDR3 protein. The sample lists around 740,000 distinct CDR3 sequences, roughly a third occurring once. What was sequenced was PBMCs. All receptors come from a human donor in good health (CMV status not recorded). Some clones in this sample may be carry-over from other donors' samples. The conserved cysteine and the conserved F or W are not part of the CDR3 here. Fields, in order: J gene, V gene, CDR3 protein.

j_call: TRBJ1-4; v_call: TRBV7-9; cdr3_aa: ASSRSQSTNEKLF
j_call: TRBJ1-2; v_call: TRBV7-3; cdr3_aa: ASSQGQGEDGYT
j_call: TRBJ1-5; v_call: TRBV6-6; cdr3_aa: ASSYTQQPQH
j_call: TRBJ2-2; v_call: TRBV2; cdr3_aa: ASSRLAGITGELF
j_call: TRBJ1-2; v_call: TRBV6-1; cdr3_aa: ASSDQGQGAYGYT
j_call: TRBJ2-1; v_call: TRBV28; cdr3_aa: ASTIDGIYNEQF
j_call: TRBJ1-4; v_call: TRBV7-6; cdr3_aa: ASSQNSNEKLF
j_call: TRBJ1-5; v_call: TRBV24-1; cdr3_aa: ATSETGNQPQH
j_call: TRBJ1-2; v_call: TRBV19; cdr3_aa: ASSTGGPGGYGYN
j_call: TRBJ2-3; v_call: TRBV7-2; cdr3_aa: ASSPGGYTDTQY
j_call: TRBJ1-4; v_call: TRBV6-6; cdr3_aa: ASSQYEKLF
j_call: TRBJ2-5; v_call: TRBV28; cdr3_aa: ASCSGQAKLETQY
j_call: TRBJ1-4; v_call: TRBV4-1; cdr3_aa: ASSQDGRGGEKLF
j_call: TRBJ1-2; v_call: TRBV10-3; cdr3_aa: AISGSNLYGYT
j_call: TRBJ2-3; v_call: TRBV7-6; cdr3_aa: ASSLQTSVVADTQS
j_call: TRBJ2-4; v_call: TRBV28; cdr3_aa: ASSLSSHVAKNIQY
j_call: TRBJ2-7; v_call: TRBV20-1; cdr3_aa: SLLSGTGASHYSYEQY
j_call: TRBJ2-2; v_call: TRBV7-2; cdr3_aa: ASSLDSSGSSGELF
j_call: TRBJ2-7; v_call: TRBV7-2; cdr3_aa: ASEVGRGQSYEQY
j_call: TRBJ2-3; v_call: TRBV7-8; cdr3_aa: ASSLVARYTDTQY
j_call: TRBJ1-2; v_call: TRBV19; cdr3_aa: ASNGRWRDSYGYT
j_call: TRBJ1-3; v_call: TRBV28; cdr3_aa: ASSSGVPNTIY
j_call: TRBJ2-2; v_call: TRBV12-3/TRBV12-4; cdr3_aa: ASSRDRGLNTGELF
j_call: TRBJ2-7; v_call: TRBV12-5; cdr3_aa: ASSGVYEQN
j_call: TRBJ2-5; v_call: TRBV20-1; cdr3_aa: SAYTGGRETQY
j_call: TRBJ1-1; v_call: TRBV6-1; cdr3_aa: ASSLTGPSTEAF
j_call: TRBJ2-3; v_call: TRBV20-1; cdr3_aa: SALGAEMATDTQY
j_call: TRBJ1-2; v_call: TRBV12-3/TRBV12-4; cdr3_aa: ASSPLTSGYT
j_call: TRBJ2-4; v_call: TRBV28; cdr3_aa: ASSLNPDSLAKNIQY
j_call: TRBJ1-2; v_call: TRBV29-1; cdr3_aa: SAAEGSPTYGYT
j_call: TRBJ2-1; v_call: TRBV27; cdr3_aa: ASSLSREVTNEQF
j_call: TRBJ2-7; v_call: TRBV5-1; cdr3_aa: ASSRDGSYEQY
j_call: TRBJ2-3; v_call: TRBV7-4; cdr3_aa: ASSPRDRGDTQY
j_call: TRBJ2-7; v_call: TRBV11-1; cdr3_aa: ASSLGQEQY
j_call: TRBJ1-2; v_call: TRBV19; cdr3_aa: ASTAGTVLYGYT
j_call: TRBJ1-3; v_call: TRBV7-9; cdr3_aa: ASSLERTYRSGNTIY
j_call: TRBJ1-1; v_call: TRBV18; cdr3_aa: ASSPPQGGSTEAF
j_call: TRBJ2-1; v_call: TRBV2; cdr3_aa: ASTDRGSYNEQF
j_call: TRBJ1-6; v_call: TRBV7-6; cdr3_aa: ASSLQTGTENSPLH
j_call: TRBJ1-4; v_call: TRBV7-9; cdr3_aa: ASSTYRDRSEKLF
j_call: TRBJ1-2; v_call: TRBV12-3/TRBV12-4; cdr3_aa: ASSFLGTGVPLLGYT
j_call: TRBJ2-3; v_call: TRBV24-1; cdr3_aa: ATSSVEASTDTQY
j_call: TRBJ2-1; v_call: TRBV6-6; cdr3_aa: ASSYSLSGSFNEQF
j_call: TRBJ2-7; v_call: TRBV6-2/TRBV6-3; cdr3_aa: ASSWLAGAEQY
j_call: TRBJ2-2; v_call: TRBV27; cdr3_aa: ASSSASSGMNTGELF
j_call: TRBJ1-1; v_call: TRBV7-2; cdr3_aa: ASSPRVRMNTEAF
j_call: TRBJ2-2; v_call: TRBV27; cdr3_aa: ASSAAGVGTGELF
j_call: TRBJ2-7; v_call: TRBV11-2; cdr3_aa: ASSLWGRSYDQY
j_call: TRBJ2-1; v_call: TRBV7-9; cdr3_aa: ASSPGLAASDEQF
j_call: TRBJ2-1; v_call: TRBV14; cdr3_aa: ASSQTPRGEFSEQF
j_call: TRBJ1-4; v_call: TRBV10-3; cdr3_aa: AISDPPRREKLF
j_call: TRBJ1-1; v_call: TRBV3-1; cdr3_aa: ASSQALSTEAF
j_call: TRBJ1-1; v_call: TRBV5-1; cdr3_aa: ASSLESRGTGRTEAF
j_call: TRBJ1-2; v_call: TRBV28; cdr3_aa: ASSWQGDKGYT
j_call: TRBJ2-3; v_call: TRBV5-5; cdr3_aa: ASSPDGGQGRADTQY
j_call: TRBJ1-5; v_call: TRBV7-9; cdr3_aa: ASSPGDNQPQH
j_call: TRBJ2-6; v_call: TRBV10-3; cdr3_aa: AISEFSRSSGANVLT
j_call: TRBJ1-3; v_call: TRBV7-8; cdr3_aa: ASSSGPFSGNTIY
j_call: TRBJ1-2; v_call: TRBV7-2; cdr3_aa: ASRTGLDGYT